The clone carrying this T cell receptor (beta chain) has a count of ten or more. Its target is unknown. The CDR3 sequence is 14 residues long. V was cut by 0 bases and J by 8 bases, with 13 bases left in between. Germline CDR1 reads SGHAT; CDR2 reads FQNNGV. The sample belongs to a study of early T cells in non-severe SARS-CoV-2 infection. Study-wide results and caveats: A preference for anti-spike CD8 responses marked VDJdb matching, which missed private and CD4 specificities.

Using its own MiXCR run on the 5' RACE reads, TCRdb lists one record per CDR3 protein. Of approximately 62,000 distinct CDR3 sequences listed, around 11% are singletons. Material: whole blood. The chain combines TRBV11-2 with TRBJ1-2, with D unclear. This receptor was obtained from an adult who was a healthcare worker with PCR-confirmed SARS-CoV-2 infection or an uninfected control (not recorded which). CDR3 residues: CASSLDVKGRGYTF. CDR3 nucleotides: TGTGCCAGCAGCTTAGATGTAAAGGGTAGAGGCTACACCTTC.